The entry below gives a single T cell receptor beta chain sequence along with its context. Clones were read by immunoSEQ multiplex PCR, and TCRdb kept only the in-frame ones, dropping some. Here the sample spans 90,000 to 150,000 clones, 90% being singletons. These data are taken from a study of T cell responses to AZD1222 COVID-19 vaccine. The trim removed 6 bases at V and 4 bases at J, leaving 12 bases unmatched. CDR1 and CDR2 from the germline V gene are MNHEY and SMNVEV (reference sequence). CDR3 length equals 16 residues. Sequencing was performed on peripheral blood, taken 28 days after the second dose of the MenACWY control vaccine. This clonotype originated in an adult who received the MenACWY meningococcal vaccine as a control. The rearrangement links TRBV27 to TRBJ2-1, with TRBD2 matching over 7 bases. The CDR3 region has the DNA TGTGCCAGCAGCGCCCTTGGGCTAGCGGATTACAATGAGCAGTTCTTC. It yields the protein CASSALGLADYNEQFF.